This T cell receptor (beta chain) was recorded in a study of T cell repertoires in cytomegalovirus infection. Study at large: Indications came from public TCR beta signatures; they pointed to CMV infection and to a matching HLA type.

A word on this clonotype: Its antigen is not identified.

Study-level results: Predominance within the ex vivo response was attributable to HLA-C-restricted CMV-specific TCR beta clonotypes. The study identified carriers of CMV plus the relevant HLA from cumulative public TCR beta family frequency.

Deletions cut 6 bases from V and 4 bases from J, with 15 bases between. Germline V gene data show CDR1 as SEHNR and CDR2 as FQNEAQ (reference sequence). This CDR3 region has 14 residues. TCRdb recomputed calls from the reads with MiXCR, one row per CDR3 protein. The sample lists about 600,000 distinct CDR3 sequences, more than 20% seen once, with 7% to 9% in the top ten. The clonotype was recovered from a human donor in good health (CMV status not recorded). Some clones in this sample may be carry-over from other donors' samples. The chain recombines TRBV7-9 with TRBJ1-2; weak D call: TRBD1 (6 bases). Sequencing was carried out using CD8+ T cells from PBMCs. The CDR3 sequence: CASSLTGASYGYTF. CDR3 DNA sequence: TGTGCCAGCAGTTTGACAGGAGCCTCCTATGGCTACACCTTC.